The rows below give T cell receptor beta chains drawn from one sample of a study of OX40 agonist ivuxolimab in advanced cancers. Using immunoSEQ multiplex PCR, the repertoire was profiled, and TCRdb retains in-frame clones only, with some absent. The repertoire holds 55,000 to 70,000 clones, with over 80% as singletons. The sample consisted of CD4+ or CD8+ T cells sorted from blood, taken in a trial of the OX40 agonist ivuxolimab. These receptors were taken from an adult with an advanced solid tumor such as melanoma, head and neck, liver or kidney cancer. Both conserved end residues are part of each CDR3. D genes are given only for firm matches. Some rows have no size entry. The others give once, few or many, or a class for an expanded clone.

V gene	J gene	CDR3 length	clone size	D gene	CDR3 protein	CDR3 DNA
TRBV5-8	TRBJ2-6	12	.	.	CASGVQSPVLTF	TGTGCCAGCGGAGTACAGTCCCCTGTCCTGACTTTC
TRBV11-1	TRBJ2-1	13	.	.	CASSLATWGRKFF	TGTGCCAGCAGCTTAGCTACCTGGGGAAGAAAGTTCTTC
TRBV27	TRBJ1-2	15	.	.	CASSLWGPADYGYTF	TGTGCCAGCAGTTTATGGGGGCCCGCCGACTATGGCTACACCTTC
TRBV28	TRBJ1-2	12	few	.	CASSFGNYGYTF	TGTGCCAGCAGTTTCGGTAACTATGGCTACACCTTC
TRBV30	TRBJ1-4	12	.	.	CAWSPSREKLFF	TGTGCCTGGAGTCCTTCTAGGGAAAAACTGTTTTTT
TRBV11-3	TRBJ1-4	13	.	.	CASRRGYGEKLFF	TGTGCCAGCAGGAGGGGGTACGGGGAAAAACTGTTTTTT
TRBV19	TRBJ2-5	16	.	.	CASSIGPGAPQETQYF	TGTGCCAGTAGTATAGGCCCAGGGGCTCCCCAAGAGACCCAGTACTTC
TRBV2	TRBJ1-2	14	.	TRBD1	CASRGRTGSYGYTF	TGTGCCAGCAGGGGGAGGACAGGGTCCTATGGCTACACCTTC
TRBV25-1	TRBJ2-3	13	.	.	CASSLGNYGTQYF	TGTGCCAGCAGTCTCGGGAATTACGGTACGCAGTATTTT
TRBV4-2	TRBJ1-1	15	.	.	CASSQELGKNTEAFF	TGTGCCAGCAGCCAAGAATTAGGGAAGAACACTGAAGCTTTCTTT
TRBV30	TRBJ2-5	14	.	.	CAWTPTQDQETQYF	TGTGCCTGGACCCCAACGCAGGACCAAGAGACCCAGTACTTC
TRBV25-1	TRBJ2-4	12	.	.	CASSVAKNIQYF	TGTGCCAGCAGTGTAGCCAAAAACATTCAGTACTTC
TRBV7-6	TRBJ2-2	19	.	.	CASSLYPEGRRGLDGELFF	TGTGCCAGCAGCCTATATCCAGAGGGACGACGGGGGTTAGACGGGGAGCTGTTTTTT
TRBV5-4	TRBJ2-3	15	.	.	CASSLSGANTDTQYF	TGTGCCAGCAGCTTGTCGGGGGCAAACACAGATACGCAGTATTTT
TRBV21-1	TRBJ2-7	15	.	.	CASSKGERGAHEQYF	TGTGCCAGCAGCAAAGGCGAGAGGGGGGCCCACGAGCAGTACTTC
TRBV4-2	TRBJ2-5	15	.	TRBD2	CASSQEGAGGETQYF	TGTGCCAGCAGCCAAGAAGGAGCGGGGGGGGAGACCCAGTACTTC
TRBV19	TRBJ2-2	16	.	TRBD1	CASSIYGTGDTGELFF	TGTGCCAGTAGTATATACGGGACAGGGGACACCGGGGAGCTGTTTTTT
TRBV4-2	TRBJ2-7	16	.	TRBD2	CASSRAGGSGSYEQYF	TGTGCCAGCAGCCGAGCCGGGGGTAGCGGGAGCTACGAGCAGTACTTC
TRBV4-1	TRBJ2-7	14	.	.	CASSQDGFWGEQYF	TGCGCCAGCAGCCAGGATGGCTTCTGGGGCGAGCAGTACTTC
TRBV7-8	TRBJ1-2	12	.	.	CASSLDRHGYTF	TGTGCCAGCAGCTTGGACAGACATGGCTACACCTTC
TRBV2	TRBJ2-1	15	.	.	CASSSTRGAYNEQFF	TGTGCCAGCAGTTCTACCCGAGGGGCCTACAATGAGCAGTTCTTC
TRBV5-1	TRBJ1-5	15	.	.	CASSLVPGSNQPQHF	TGCGCCAGCAGCTTGGTTCCGGGAAGCAATCAGCCCCAGCATTTT
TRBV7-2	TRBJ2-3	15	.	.	CASSSDWSSTDTQYF	TGTGCCAGCAGCTCGGACTGGTCTAGCACAGATACGCAGTATTTT
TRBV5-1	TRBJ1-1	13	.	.	CASSVSQRGEAFF	TGCGCCAGCAGCGTAAGCCAGCGGGGTGAAGCTTTCTTT
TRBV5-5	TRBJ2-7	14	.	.	CASSTLQWSYEQYF	TGTGCCAGCAGCACCTTACAGTGGTCCTACGAGCAGTACTTC
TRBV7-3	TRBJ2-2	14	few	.	CASRRETNTGELFF	TGTGCCAGCCGGAGGGAGACGAACACCGGGGAGCTGTTTTTT
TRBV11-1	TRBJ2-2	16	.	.	CASSLLGDPSTGELFF	TGTGCCAGCAGCTTACTAGGAGACCCGAGCACCGGGGAGCTGTTTTTT
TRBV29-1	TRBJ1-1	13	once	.	CSVMGARDTEAFF	TGCAGCGTTATGGGGGCTCGGGACACTGAAGCTTTCTTT
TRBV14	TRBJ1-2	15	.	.	CASSQEQGFNYGYTF	TGTGCCAGCAGCCAAGAGCAGGGATTCAACTATGGCTACACCTTC
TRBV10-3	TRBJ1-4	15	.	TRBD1	CAIRPGTGLGEKLFF	TGTGCCATCAGACCCGGGACAGGGCTAGGGGAAAAACTGTTTTTT
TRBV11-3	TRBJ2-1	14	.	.	CASSTDSTYNEQFF	TGTGCCAGCAGCACGGACAGCACTTACAATGAGCAGTTCTTC
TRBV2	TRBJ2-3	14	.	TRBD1	CASSYRDRADTQYF	TGTGCCAGCAGTTACAGGGACAGAGCAGATACGCAGTATTTT
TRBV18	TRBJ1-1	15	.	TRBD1	CASSPEDRVNTEAFF	TGTGCCAGCTCACCGGAGGACAGGGTGAACACTGAAGCTTTCTTT
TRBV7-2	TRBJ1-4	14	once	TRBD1	CASSRDREAEKLFF	TGTGCCAGCAGCCGGGACAGGGAGGCTGAAAAACTGTTTTTT
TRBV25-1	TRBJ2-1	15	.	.	CASSDYRTSYNEQFF	TGTGCCAGCAGTGATTATCGGACCTCCTACAATGAGCAGTTCTTC
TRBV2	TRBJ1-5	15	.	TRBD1	CASTGQVLSNQPQHF	TGTGCCAGCACCGGACAGGTCTTAAGCAATCAGCCCCAGCATTTT
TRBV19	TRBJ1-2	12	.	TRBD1	CAGRQGNYGYTF	TGTGCCGGAAGACAGGGTAACTATGGCTACACCTTC
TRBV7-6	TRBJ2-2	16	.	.	CASSPFDRGGAGELFF	TGTGCCAGCAGCCCCTTTGATAGAGGGGGGGCCGGGGAGCTGTTTTTT
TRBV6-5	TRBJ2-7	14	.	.	CASSSASGVGEQYF	TGTGCCAGCAGTTCGGCTTCGGGGGTCGGTGAGCAGTACTTC
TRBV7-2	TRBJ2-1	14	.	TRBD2	CASSLELAGARQFF	TGTGCCAGCAGCTTAGAGCTAGCGGGGGCTAGGCAGTTCTTC
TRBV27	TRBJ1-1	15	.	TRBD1	CASSLGGQQNTEAFF	TGTGCCAGCAGTTTAGGGGGACAGCAGAACACTGAAGCTTTCTTT
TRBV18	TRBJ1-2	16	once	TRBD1	CASSPARDRDGDGYTF	TGTGCCAGCTCACCCGCGCGGGACAGGGATGGGGATGGCTACACCTTC
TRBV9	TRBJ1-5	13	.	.	CASSVAANQPQHF	TGTGCCAGCAGCGTGGCCGCCAATCAGCCCCAGCATTTT